A single sample is the source of the 3 T cell receptor beta chains below, sequenced in a study of T cell responses to AZD1222 COVID-19 vaccine. Some clones are missing from TCRdb's copy, which holds only in-frame ones; the method was immunoSEQ multiplex PCR. Of about 270,000 clones listed, 90% to 95% are singletons. This specimen was peripheral blood, taken 28 days after the second AZD1222 dose. The source is an adult who received the AZD1222 COVID-19 vaccine.

The rearrangement uses TRBV4-1 and TRBJ1-2; TRBD1 might be the D (5 bases). CDR1 and CDR2 (germline): MGHRA, YSYEKL. The CDR3 is made up of 15 amino acids. V was trimmed by 5 bases and J by 2 bases, leaving 15 bases between them. CDR3: CASSSPTASNYGYTF. In DNA, the CDR3 is TGCGCCAGCAGCAGCCCGACAGCTTCCAACTATGGCTACACCTTC.

The rearrangement links TRBV19 to TRBJ2-2; TRBD2 aligns across 10 bases. This CDR3 contains 23 residues. Germline assignment: CDR1 LNHDA and CDR2 SQIVND (reference sequence). V lost 4 bases to trimming and J lost 2 bases; unmatched junction nucleotides: 25. The CDR3 reads CASSNLFRVTGLAGASNTGELFF. For the CDR3, the DNA is TGTGCCAGTAGTAATTTATTTAGGGTGACAGGGCTAGCGGGAGCCTCCAACACCGGGGAGCTGTTTTTT.

The rearrangement joins TRBV5-4 to TRBJ2-1; 15 bases align to TRBD2. Germline trimming cut 4 bases from V and 7 bases from J; bases unmatched to any gene: 6. The CDR3 is made up of 16 amino acids. The germline V gene has CDR1 SGHNT and CDR2 YYREEE (reference sequence). CDR3 sequence (DNA): TGTGCCAGCAGCATAGGACTAGCGGGAGGGCTAAATGAGCAGTTCTTC. Amino acid sequence: CASSIGLAGGLNEQFF.